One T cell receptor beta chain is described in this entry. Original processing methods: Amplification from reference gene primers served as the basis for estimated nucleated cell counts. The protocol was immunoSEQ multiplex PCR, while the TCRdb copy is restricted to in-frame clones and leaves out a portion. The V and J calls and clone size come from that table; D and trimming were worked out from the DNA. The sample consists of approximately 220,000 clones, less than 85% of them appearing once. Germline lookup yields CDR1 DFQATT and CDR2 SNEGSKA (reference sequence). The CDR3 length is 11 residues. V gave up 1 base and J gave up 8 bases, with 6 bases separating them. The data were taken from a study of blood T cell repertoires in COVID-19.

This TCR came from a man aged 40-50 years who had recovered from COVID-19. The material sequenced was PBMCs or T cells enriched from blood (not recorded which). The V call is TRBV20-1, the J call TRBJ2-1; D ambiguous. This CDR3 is CSARVSYEQFF. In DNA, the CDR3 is TGCAGTGCTAGAGTGTCTTATGAGCAGTTCTTC.